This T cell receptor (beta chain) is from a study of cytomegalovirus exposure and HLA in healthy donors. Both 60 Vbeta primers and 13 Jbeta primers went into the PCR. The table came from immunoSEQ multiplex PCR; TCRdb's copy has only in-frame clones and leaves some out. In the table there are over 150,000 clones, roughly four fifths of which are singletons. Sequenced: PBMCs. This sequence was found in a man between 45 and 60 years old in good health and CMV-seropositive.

CDR3 in DNA: TGCGCCAGCAGTCAGCCGACTAGCGGGGGAGATTATGAAGAGCAGTACTTC. Amino acids: CASSQPTSGGDYEEQYF. This chain uses TRBV23-1 with TRBJ2-7; TRBD2 matches 12 bases. TRBV23-1 is designated an ORF whose function remains uncertain. The V segment lost 3 bases and the J segment 7 bases; nucleotides outside the gene matches: 13. The CDR3 contains 17 residues.